This TCR beta chain appears in the sequencing data of a study of CD8 T cells in ankylosing spondylitis. One entry per CDR3 protein results from TCRdb running MiXCR on the 5' RACE reads. This sample has some 150,000 distinct CDR3 sequences, with 9.5% to 12% found just once. CDR3 length equals 16 residues. In germline, CDR1 is MGHRA, CDR2 YSYEKL. V was cut by 0 bases and J by 0 bases, with 12 bases left in between. This clonotype was observed at least ten times. The sample was blood, either unsorted or a sorted T cell fraction (not recorded which). The source of this sequence is a female donor with ankylosing spondylitis or in good health (not recorded which). The V gene is TRBV4-1, the J gene TRBJ2-7; no firm D call. This CDR3 reads CASSQEETPNSYEQYF. CDR3 nucleotides: TGCGCCAGCAGCCAAGAAGAGACACCCAACTCCTACGAGCAGTACTTC.